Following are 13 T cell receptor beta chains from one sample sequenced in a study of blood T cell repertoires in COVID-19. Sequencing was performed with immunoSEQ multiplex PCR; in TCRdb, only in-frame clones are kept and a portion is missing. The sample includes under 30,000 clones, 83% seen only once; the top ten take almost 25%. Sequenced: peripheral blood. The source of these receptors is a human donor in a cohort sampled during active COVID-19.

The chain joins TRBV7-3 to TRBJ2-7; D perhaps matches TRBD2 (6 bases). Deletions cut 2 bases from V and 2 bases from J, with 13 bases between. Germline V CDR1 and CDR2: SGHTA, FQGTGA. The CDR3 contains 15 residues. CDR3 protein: CASSLGASATYEQYF. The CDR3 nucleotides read TGTGCCAGCAGCTTAGGGGCTAGCGCAACCTACGAGCAGTACTTC. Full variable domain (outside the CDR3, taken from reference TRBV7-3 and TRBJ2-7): GAGVSQTPSNKVTEKGKYVELRCDPISGHTALYWYRQSLGQGPEFLIYFQGTGAADDSGLPNDRFFAVRPEGSVSTLKIQRTERGDSAVYLCASSLGASATYEQYFGPGTRLTVT.

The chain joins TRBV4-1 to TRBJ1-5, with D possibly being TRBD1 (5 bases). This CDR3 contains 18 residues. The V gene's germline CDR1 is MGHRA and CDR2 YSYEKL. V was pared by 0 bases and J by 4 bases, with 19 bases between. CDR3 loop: CASSQDLSTGGINQPQHF. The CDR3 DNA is TGCGCCAGCAGCCAAGATCTCTCCACGGGGGGAATTAATCAGCCCCAGCATTTT.

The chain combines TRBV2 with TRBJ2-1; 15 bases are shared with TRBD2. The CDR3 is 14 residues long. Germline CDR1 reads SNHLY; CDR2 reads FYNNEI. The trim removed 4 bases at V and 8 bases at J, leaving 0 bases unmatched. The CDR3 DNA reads TGTGCCAGCAGTGGGACTAGCGGGAGGGATGAGCAGTTCTTC. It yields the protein CASSGTSGRDEQFF.

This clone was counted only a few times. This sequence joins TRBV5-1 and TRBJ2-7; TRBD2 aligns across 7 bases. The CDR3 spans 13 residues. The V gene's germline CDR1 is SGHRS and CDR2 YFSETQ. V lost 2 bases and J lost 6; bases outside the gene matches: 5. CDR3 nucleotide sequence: TGCGCCAGCAGCTTCGGCGGGGGATCCGAGCAGTACTTC. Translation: CASSFGGGSEQYF.

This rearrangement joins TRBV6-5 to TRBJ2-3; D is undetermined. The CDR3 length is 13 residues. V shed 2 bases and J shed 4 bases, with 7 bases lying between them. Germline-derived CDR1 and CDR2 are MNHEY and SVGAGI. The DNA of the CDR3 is TGTGCCAGCAGTTACGGCGGAGCAGATACGCAGTATTTT. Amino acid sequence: CASSYGGADTQYF.

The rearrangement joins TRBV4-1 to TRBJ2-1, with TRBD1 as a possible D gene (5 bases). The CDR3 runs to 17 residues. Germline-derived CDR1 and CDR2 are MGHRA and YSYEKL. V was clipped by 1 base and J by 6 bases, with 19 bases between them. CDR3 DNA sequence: TGCGCCAGCAGCCAAGCCGCGAGCCCAGGGATCCTCAATGAGCAGTTCTTC. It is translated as CASSQAASPGILNEQFF.

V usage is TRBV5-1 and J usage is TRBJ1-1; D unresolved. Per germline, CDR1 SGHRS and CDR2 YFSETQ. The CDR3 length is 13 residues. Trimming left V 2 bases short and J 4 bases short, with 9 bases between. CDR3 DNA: TGCGCCAGCAGCTTCGAGCAAGCCACTGAAGCTTTCTTT. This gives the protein CASSFEQATEAFF. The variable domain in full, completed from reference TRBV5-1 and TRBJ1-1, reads KAGVTQTPRYLIKTRGQQVTLSCSPISGHRSVSWYQQTPGQGLQFLFEYFSETQRNKGNFPGRFSGRQFSNSRSEMNVSTLELGDSALYLCASSFEQATEAFFGQGTRLTVV.

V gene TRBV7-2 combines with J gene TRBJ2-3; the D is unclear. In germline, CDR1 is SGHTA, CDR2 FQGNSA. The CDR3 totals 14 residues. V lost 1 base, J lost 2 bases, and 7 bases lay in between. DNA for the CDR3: TGTGCCAGCAGCTTAGTTACTTTCACAGATACGCAGTATTTT. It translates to CASSLVTFTDTQYF.

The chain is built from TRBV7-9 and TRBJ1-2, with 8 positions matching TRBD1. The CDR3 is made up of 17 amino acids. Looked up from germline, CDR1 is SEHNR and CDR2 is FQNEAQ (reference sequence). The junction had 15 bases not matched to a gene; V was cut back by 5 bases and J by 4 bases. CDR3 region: CASSLLAPDRVGYGYTF. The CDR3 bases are TGTGCCAGCAGCCTTCTAGCCCCGGACAGGGTTGGCTATGGCTACACCTTC. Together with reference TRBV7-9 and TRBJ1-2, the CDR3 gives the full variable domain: DTGVSQNPRHKITKRGQNVTFRCDPISEHNRLYWYRQTLGQGPEFLTYFQNEAQLEKSRLLSDRFSAERPKGSFSTLEIQRTEQGDSAMYLCASSLLAPDRVGYGYTFGSGTRLTVV.

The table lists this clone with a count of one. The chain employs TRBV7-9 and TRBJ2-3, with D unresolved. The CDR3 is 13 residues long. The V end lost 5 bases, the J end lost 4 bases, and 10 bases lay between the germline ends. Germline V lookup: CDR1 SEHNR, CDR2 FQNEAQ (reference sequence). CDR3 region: CASSPPQADTQYF. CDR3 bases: TGTGCCAGCAGCCCACCCCAGGCAGATACGCAGTATTTT. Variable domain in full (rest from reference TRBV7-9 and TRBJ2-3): DTGVSQNPRHKITKRGQNVTFRCDPISEHNRLYWYRQTLGQGPEFLTYFQNEAQLEKSRLLSDRFSAERPKGSFSTLEIQRTEQGDSAMYLCASSPPQADTQYFGPGTRLTVL.

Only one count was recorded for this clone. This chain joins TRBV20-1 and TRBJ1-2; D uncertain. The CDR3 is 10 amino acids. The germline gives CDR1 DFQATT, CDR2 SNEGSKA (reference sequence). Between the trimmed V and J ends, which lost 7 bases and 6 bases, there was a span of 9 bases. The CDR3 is CSGLIDGYTF. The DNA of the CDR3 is TGCAGTGGTCTAATTGATGGCTACACCTTC.

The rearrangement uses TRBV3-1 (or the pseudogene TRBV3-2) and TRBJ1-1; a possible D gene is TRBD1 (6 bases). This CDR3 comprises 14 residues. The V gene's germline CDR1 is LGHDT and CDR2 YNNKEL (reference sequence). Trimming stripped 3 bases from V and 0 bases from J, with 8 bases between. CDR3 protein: CASSQTGMNTEAFF. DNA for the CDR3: TGTGCCAGCAGCCAGACAGGAATGAACACTGAAGCTTTCTTT.

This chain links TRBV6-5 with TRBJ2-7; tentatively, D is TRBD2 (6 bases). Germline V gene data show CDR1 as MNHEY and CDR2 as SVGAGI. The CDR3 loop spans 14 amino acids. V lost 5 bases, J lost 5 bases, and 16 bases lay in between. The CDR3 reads CASSRAGESDEQYF. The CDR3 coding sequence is TGTGCCAGCAGTAGAGCGGGTGAGAGCGACGAGCAGTACTTC.